Listed below are T cell receptor beta chains from one sample, sequenced in a study of blood T cells in healthy people across ages. TCRdb independently ran MiXCR on the 5' RACE reads; one entry per CDR3 protein. Among about 1.1 million distinct CDR3 sequences listed, 35% to 40% were seen once. The material sequenced was blood. These receptors were obtained from a man aged 18 to 35 in good health. Each CDR3 is given with its conserved first and last residue. A D gene is named only where the DNA matches it firmly. Rows give clone size only sometimes, using once, few, many, or a class for an expanded clone.

>TRBV3-1|TRBJ1-1|NA|NA
CASSRIGGGNTEAFF
TGTGCCAGCAGCCGGATAGGGGGGGGGAACACTGAAGCTTTCTTT
>TRBV29-1|TRBJ2-4|NA|NA
CSVAGAEGRMAKNIQYF
TGCAGCGTGGCCGGGGCGGAAGGTAGGATGGCCAAAAACATTCAGTACTTC
>TRBV7-9|TRBJ1-6|NA|few
CASSLARQAYNSPLHF
TGTGCCAGCAGCTTAGCGAGACAGGCTTATAATTCACCCCTCCACTTT
>TRBV12-3/TRBV12-4|TRBJ1-3|NA|NA
CASSSSGTIYF
TGTGCCAGCAGCTCTTCCGGGACCATATATTTT
>TRBV4-3|TRBJ2-2|TRBD1|NA
CASGTGAGELFF
TGCGCCAGCGGCACAGGGGCCGGGGAGCTGTTTTTT
>TRBV9|TRBJ2-2|NA|NA
CASSVDPGELFF
TGTGCCAGCAGCGTAGATCCCGGGGAGCTGTTTTTT
>TRBV12-3/TRBV12-4|TRBJ1-1|NA|NA
CASSPVGVNTEAFF
TGTGCCAGCAGTCCCGTCGGGGTGAACACTGAAGCTTTCTTT
>TRBV20-1|TRBJ1-4|NA|few
CSASKRGNEDEKLFF
TGCAGTGCTAGCAAAAGGGGCAACGAGGATGAAAAACTGTTTTTT
>TRBV7-2|TRBJ1-5|NA|NA
CASSAQGTLNQPQHF
TGTGCCAGCAGCGCACAGGGAACTCTCAATCAGCCCCAGCATTTT
>TRBV11-2|TRBJ2-2|NA|NA
CASSLNPRDGELFF
TGTGCCAGCAGCTTAAATCCGAGGGACGGGGAGCTGTTTTTT
>TRBV20-1|TRBJ2-3|NA|few
CSADPPLGGGPDTQYF
TGCAGTGCCGACCCCCCCCTGGGTGGGGGTCCAGATACGCAGTATTTT
>TRBV7-2|TRBJ2-1|NA|NA
CASSRSSTGYNEQFF
TGTGCCAGCAGCCGCTCAAGCACGGGGTACAATGAGCAGTTCTTC
>TRBV5-1|TRBJ2-4|NA|NA
CASSRDTLAKNIQYF
TGCGCCAGCAGCAGGGACACCCTAGCCAAAAACATTCAGTACTTC
>TRBV19|TRBJ2-1|TRBD2|NA
CASSTGTSGEQFF
TGTGCCAGTAGTACAGGGACTAGCGGTGAGCAGTTCTTC
>TRBV7-2|TRBJ1-5|TRBD1|NA
CASSRTGSLGQPQHF
TGTGCCAGCAGCCGGACAGGGTCGCTTGGTCAGCCCCAGCATTTT
>TRBV15|TRBJ1-2|NA|NA
CATSRDFNRGYTF
TGTGCCACCAGCAGAGACTTCAACCGTGGCTACACCTTC
>TRBV20-1|TRBJ2-1|TRBD1|NA
CSAPTSTGQGAYEQFF
TGCAGTGCTCCGACCTCAACGGGACAGGGGGCTTATGAGCAGTTCTTC
>TRBV6-4|TRBJ2-1|NA|NA
CVSSDSVRTEQFF
TGTGTCAGCAGTGACTCGGTGAGGACCGAGCAGTTCTTC
>TRBV6-2/TRBV6-3|TRBJ2-7|NA|few
CASSSSGDHIKGYEQYF
TGTGCCAGCAGTTCCTCCGGGGACCATATTAAGGGCTACGAGCAGTACTTC
>TRBV14|TRBJ1-2|NA|NA
CASSQEGSGVRGYTF
TGTGCCAGCAGCCAAGAAGGTTCGGGGGTTCGTGGCTACACCTTC
>TRBV27|TRBJ1-6|NA|once
CASSLGGSDNSPLHF
TGTGCCAGCAGTTTGGGGGGGTCGGACAATTCACCCCTCCACTTT
>TRBV7-2|TRBJ2-1|TRBD2|NA
CASTLAGGSSYNEQFF
TGTGCCAGCACTCTTGCAGGCGGGAGCTCCTACAATGAGCAGTTCTTC
>TRBV27|TRBJ2-3|TRBD1|NA
CASTNGGQGWTDTQYF
TGTGCCAGCACGAATGGAGGACAGGGGTGGACAGATACGCAGTATTTT
>TRBV6-2/TRBV6-3|TRBJ2-3|NA|few
CASSSTGTYTDTQYF
TGTGCCAGCAGTTCTACGGGTACTTACACAGATACGCAGTATTTT
>TRBV7-8|TRBJ1-1|TRBD1|few
CASSPKTGAGGTEAFF
TGTGCCAGCAGCCCTAAAACAGGGGCGGGCGGGACTGAAGCTTTCTTT
>TRBV4-3|TRBJ2-2|NA|NA
CASSQGPIERTGELFF
TGCGCCAGCAGCCAAGGGCCCATAGAGCGCACCGGGGAGCTGTTTTTT
>TRBV7-2|TRBJ2-3|TRBD2|few
CASSLETSGVTDTQYF
TGTGCCAGCAGCTTAGAGACTAGCGGGGTCACAGATACGCAGTATTTT
>TRBV4-1|TRBJ1-2|NA|NA
CAGSQAGRYGYTF
TGCGCCGGCAGCCAGGCAGGACGGTATGGCTACACCTTC
>TRBV29-1|TRBJ1-5|NA|NA
CSVGPGRHQPQHF
TGCAGCGTGGGACCTGGGCGGCATCAGCCCCAGCATTTT
>TRBV7-8|TRBJ1-5|NA|NA
CASSLEGVVHNQPQHF
TGTGCCAGCAGCTTAGAAGGTGTGGTACACAATCAGCCCCAGCATTTT
>TRBV5-6|TRBJ2-5|NA|NA
CASSLTGFGETQYF
TGTGCCAGCAGCCTGACGGGCTTTGGGGAGACCCAGTACTTC
>TRBV7-9|TRBJ1-4|NA|few
CASSLGSWTSTNEKLFF
TGTGCCAGCAGCTTAGGGTCCTGGACATCAACTAATGAAAAACTGTTTTTT
>TRBV6-5|TRBJ1-4|TRBD1|few
CASSYSRQGEKLFF
TGTGCCAGCAGTTACTCGAGACAGGGTGAAAAACTGTTTTTT
>TRBV25-1|TRBJ1-4|NA|NA
CASSEGQPANEKLFF
TGTGCCAGCAGTGAAGGGCAACCGGCTAATGAAAAACTGTTTTTT
>TRBV27|TRBJ2-1|TRBD2|few
CASSSRTSGATYNEQFF
TGTGCCAGCAGTTCAAGGACTAGCGGGGCCACTTACAATGAGCAGTTCTTC
>TRBV6-2/TRBV6-3|TRBJ1-1|TRBD1|NA
CASRKGTGRPEAFF
TGTGCCAGCAGAAAGGGGACAGGGAGGCCCGAAGCTTTCTTT
>TRBV15|TRBJ2-7|TRBD2|NA
CATSSSGGPSYEQYF
TGTGCCACCAGCAGTAGCGGGGGTCCTTCCTACGAGCAGTACTTC
>TRBV2|TRBJ2-7|NA|NA
CASSEGKTYEQYF
TGTGCCAGCAGTGAGGGGAAAACCTACGAGCAGTACTTC
>TRBV20-1|TRBJ2-1|NA|NA
CSARAGLSKFAAWDEQFF
TGCAGTGCTAGAGCGGGACTCTCGAAGTTTGCGGCCTGGGATGAGCAGTTCTTC
>TRBV7-9|TRBJ2-5|NA|NA
CASSLGCGDQETQYF
TGTGCCAGCAGCTTAGGCTGCGGAGACCAAGAGACCCAGTACTTC
>TRBV20-1|TRBJ2-5|NA|NA
CSALLGPYQETQYF
TGCAGTGCCTTATTAGGGCCGTACCAAGAGACCCAGTACTTC
>TRBV4-1|TRBJ1-2|NA|NA
CASSQNILANYGYTF
TGCGCCAGCAGCCAGAATATACTCGCTAACTATGGCTACACCTTC
>TRBV2|TRBJ1-4|NA|few
CASEIRTATNEKLFF
TGTGCCAGCGAAATTAGGACGGCAACTAATGAAAAACTGTTTTTT
>TRBV12-3/TRBV12-4|TRBJ2-5|TRBD1|NA
CASSKLTGDPETQYF
TGTGCCAGCAGTAAACTGACAGGGGACCCAGAGACCCAGTACTTC
>TRBV6-1|TRBJ1-2|NA|NA
CASSDQTNYGYTF
TGTGCCAGCAGTGACCAGACTAACTATGGCTACACCTTC
>TRBV7-2|TRBJ1-6|NA|NA
CASSLGAFYNSPLHF
TGTGCCAGCAGCTTAGGAGCCTTTTATAATTCACCCCTCCACTTT
>TRBV6-2/TRBV6-3|TRBJ2-3|TRBD2|once
CASSYEVAGRAQYF
TGTGCCAGCAGTTACGAGGTAGCGGGGCGGGCGCAGTATTTT
>TRBV12-3/TRBV12-4|TRBJ2-1|NA|NA
CATSGDYNEQFF
TGTGCCACCTCCGGGGACTACAATGAGCAGTTCTTC
>TRBV6-2/TRBV6-3|TRBJ2-5|NA|NA
CASSSKTIFGPQYF
TGTGCCAGCAGTTCCAAGACAATCTTCGGGCCCCAGTACTTC
>TRBV10-3|TRBJ2-3|NA|NA
CAAGVVDTQYF
TGTGCCGCAGGGGTCGTGGATACGCAGTATTTT
>TRBV7-2|TRBJ2-3|TRBD2|NA
CASSLVGGTRSDTQYF
TGTGCCAGCAGCTTAGTAGGGGGGACTAGGTCAGATACGCAGTATTTT